The text below deals with one T cell receptor (beta chain). Its antigen is not known. The record originates from a study of shared clonotypes between healthy human individuals. V was trimmed by 1 base and J by 0 bases, leaving 7 bases between them. Germline lookup yields CDR1 LNHDA and CDR2 SQIVND (reference sequence). This CDR3 comprises 15 residues. Sequenced by immunoSEQ multiplex PCR; TCRdb stores in-frame clones only, minus some. The table lists hundreds of thousands of clones, more than 85% of them singletons. CD45RO-negative CD8 cells positively selected for CCR7 made up the naive population, which excluded terminally differentiated effector memory CD45RA+ cells. General study findings and limits: Expectations were that clonotype sharing among donors would be affected by sequencing depth. It was only blood that was sampled, and tissue repertoires likely differ.

This clonotype was obtained from a man younger than 40 in good health. Sequenced material: naive CD8+ T cells sorted from blood. This rearrangement joins TRBV19 to TRBJ1-5; D ambiguous. CDR3 in DNA: TGTGCCAGTAGTATAGTCCATTATAGCAATCAGCCCCAGCATTTT. Its translation: CASSIVHYSNQPQHF.